The entry that follows covers one T cell receptor beta chain sequence. The data were taken from a study of shared T cell receptors in the human thymus. The CDR3 spans 15 residues. V was clipped by 0 bases and J by 6 bases, with 17 bases between them. In germline, CDR1 is SQVTM, CDR2 ANQGSEA. Libraries were prepared by immunoSEQ multiplex PCR; TCRdb keeps only in-frame clonotypes and omits some of them. The sample includes some 700,000 clones, 70% to 90% of them seen just once. A further study also used this sample, focusing on human thymus T cells. This second study says: Infants, healthy and Finnish, who were having corrective surgery for congenital heart defects served as donors. Thymic resections from corrective heart surgery supplied the tissue. V and J gene usage appeared biased in thymic and blood repertoires. What related research reported was that thymic repertoires overlapped highly among unrelated individuals.

The source is a girl under two years old with a congenital heart defect. The V gene is TRBV29-1, the J gene TRBJ1-1, with TRBD1 as a possible D gene (5 bases). Source material: thymocytes. CDR3 sequence (DNA): TGCAGCGTTGAAGATCTGGGGTTGGGGGAGGCTGAAGCTTTCTTT. Protein sequence: CSVEDLGLGEAEAFF.